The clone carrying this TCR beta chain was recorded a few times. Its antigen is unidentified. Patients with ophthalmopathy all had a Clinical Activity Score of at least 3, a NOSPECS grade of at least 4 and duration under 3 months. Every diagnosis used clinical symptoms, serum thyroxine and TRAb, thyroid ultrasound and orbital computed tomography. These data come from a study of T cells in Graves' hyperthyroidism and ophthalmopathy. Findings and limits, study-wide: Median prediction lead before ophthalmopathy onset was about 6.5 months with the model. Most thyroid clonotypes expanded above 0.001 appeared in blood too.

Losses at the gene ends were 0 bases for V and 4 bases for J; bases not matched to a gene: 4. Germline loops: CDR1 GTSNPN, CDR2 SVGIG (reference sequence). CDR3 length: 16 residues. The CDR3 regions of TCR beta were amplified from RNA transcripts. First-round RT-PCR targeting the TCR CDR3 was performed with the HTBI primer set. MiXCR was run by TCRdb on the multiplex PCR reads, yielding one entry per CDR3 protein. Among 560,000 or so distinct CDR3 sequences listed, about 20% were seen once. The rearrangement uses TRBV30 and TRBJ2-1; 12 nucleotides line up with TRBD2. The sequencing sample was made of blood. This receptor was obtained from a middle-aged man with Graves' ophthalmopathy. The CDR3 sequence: CAWSVQGTSGYNEQFF. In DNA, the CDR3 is TGTGCCTGGAGTGTACAGGGGACTAGCGGGTACAATGAGCAGTTCTTC.